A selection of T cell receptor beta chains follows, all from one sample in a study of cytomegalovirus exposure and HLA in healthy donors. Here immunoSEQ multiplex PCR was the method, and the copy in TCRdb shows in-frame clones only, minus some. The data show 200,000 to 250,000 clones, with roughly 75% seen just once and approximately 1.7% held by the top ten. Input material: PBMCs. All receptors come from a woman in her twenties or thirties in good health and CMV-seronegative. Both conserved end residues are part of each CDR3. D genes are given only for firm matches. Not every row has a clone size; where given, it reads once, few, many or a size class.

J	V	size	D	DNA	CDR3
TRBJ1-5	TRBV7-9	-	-	TGTGCCAGCAGCTTAGGGCAGATACAGCATTTT	CASSLGQIQHF
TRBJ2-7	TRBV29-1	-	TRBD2	TGCAGCGTTGAACTGAATAGCGGGGCCTACGAGCAGTACTTC	CSVELNSGAYEQYF
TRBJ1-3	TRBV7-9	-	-	TGTGCCAGCAGCCCCCGGCCGGGGGGGGAGGCCATATATTTT	CASSPRPGGEAIYF
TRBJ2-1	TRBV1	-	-	TGCACCAGCAGCCAAGTTAACCGGCCGGGACTACCGGCGGATGAGCAGTTCTTC	CTSSQVNRPGLPADEQFF
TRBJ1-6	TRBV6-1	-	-	TGTGCCAGCAGTGATCGGGGGAATTCACCCCTCCACTTT	CASSDRGNSPLHF
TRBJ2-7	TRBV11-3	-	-	TGTGCCAGCAACTTAGTGTTAACGGGAGAGGCGGGGAACTCCTACGAGCAGTACTTC	CASNLVLTGEAGNSYEQYF
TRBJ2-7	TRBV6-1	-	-	TGTGCCAGCAGTTCCAGGGCGTTCAACGAGCAGTACTTC	CASSSRAFNEQYF
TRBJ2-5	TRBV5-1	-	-	TGCGCCAGCAGCTTGGGGGTAGCGGCCAACCAAGAGACCCAGTACTTC	CASSLGVAANQETQYF
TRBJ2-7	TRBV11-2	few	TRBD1	TGTGCCAGCAGCTTAAATCAGGGGGCCTACGAGCAGTACTTC	CASSLNQGAYEQYF
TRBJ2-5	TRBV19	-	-	TGTGCCAGTAGTTTCAGTCAAGAGACCCAGTACTTC	CASSFSQETQYF
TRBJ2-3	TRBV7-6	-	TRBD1	TGTGCCAGCAGCTTAGCAGGCAGGGGACAGGGAGATACGCAGTATTTT	CASSLAGRGQGDTQYF
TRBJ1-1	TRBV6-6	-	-	TGTGCCGTATCCAGGGGCAGGAACACTGAAGCTTTCTTT	CAVSRGRNTEAFF
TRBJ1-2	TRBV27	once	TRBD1	TGTGCCAGTAAGGATGGCGGACAGGGGTACTATGGCTACACCTTC	CASKDGGQGYYGYTF
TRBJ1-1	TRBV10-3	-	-	TGTGCCATCAGTGATTCACGGTTGAACACTGAAGCTTTCTTT	CAISDSRLNTEAFF
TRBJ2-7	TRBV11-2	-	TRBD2	TGTGCCAGCAGCCCCGTGGGGAGCGGGGGGGCCGTCCACGAGCAGTACTTC	CASSPVGSGGAVHEQYF
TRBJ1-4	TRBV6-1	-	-	TGTGCCAGCAGGAGGGAGAGTTTCAGCGGTGAACTGTTTTTT	CASRRESFSGELFF
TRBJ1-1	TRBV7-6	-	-	TGTGCCAGCAGCCAGGAGGTGGGACAGAACACTGAAGCTTTCTTT	CASSQEVGQNTEAFF
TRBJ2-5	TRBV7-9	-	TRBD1	TGTGCCAGCAGCTCACTGAGGGACAGGGATGAGACCCAGTACTTC	CASSSLRDRDETQYF
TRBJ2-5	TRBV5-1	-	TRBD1	TGCGCCAGCAGGAGGGGGCTGGAGACCCGAAAAGAGACCCAGTACTTC	CASRRGLETRKETQYF
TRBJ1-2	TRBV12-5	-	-	TGTGCTAGTGGTTTGGATTTAATCACCTTC	CASGLDLITF
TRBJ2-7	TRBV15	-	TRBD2	TGTGCCACCAGCAGAGATGCGGGAGCCTACGAGCAGTACTTC	CATSRDAGAYEQYF
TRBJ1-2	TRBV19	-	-	TGTGCCAGTAGTCCGGGACAAAAAAGCTATGGCTACACCTTC	CASSPGQKSYGYTF
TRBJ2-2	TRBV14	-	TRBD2	TGTGCCAGCAGCCTCGGGGGGGATACCGGGGAGCTGTTTTTT	CASSLGGDTGELFF
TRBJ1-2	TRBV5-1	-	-	TGCGCCAGCAGCTTGGACCCGGGATACGAAAACTATGGCTACACCTTC	CASSLDPGYENYGYTF
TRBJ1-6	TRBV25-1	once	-	TGTGCCAGCAACCCTTCGGGGGGTTCACCCCTCCACTTT	CASNPSGGSPLHF
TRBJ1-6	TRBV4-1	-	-	TGCGCCAGCAGCTTCAGCGATAATAATTCACCCCTCCACTTT	CASSFSDNNSPLHF
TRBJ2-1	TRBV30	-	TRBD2	TGTGCCTGGAGCGCAAGCAGCGGGAGGGCCGGAGGGTCTGAGCAGTTCTTC	CAWSASSGRAGGSEQFF